Each of the 12 T cell receptor beta chains below was sequenced from the same sample in a study of blood T cell repertoires in COVID-19. Profiled with immunoSEQ multiplex PCR; TCRdb holds only in-frame clones, not every one. This table has 150,000 to 200,000 clones, roughly 90% appearing once. The material sequenced was peripheral blood. These TCRs come from a man in his sixties with acute or convalescent COVID-19.

This CDR3 reads CASTSQADYGYTF. CDR3 coding DNA: TGTGCCAGCACCTCCCAGGCTGACTATGGCTACACCTTC. The chain carries TRBV2 and TRBJ1-2; D uncertain. This CDR3 has 13 amino acids. Germline V gene data show CDR1 as SNHLY and CDR2 as FYNNEI. V lost 7 bases to trimming and J lost 3 bases, with 12 bases between them.

This clone has a single count. The rearrangement joins TRBV3-1 (or the pseudogene TRBV3-2) to TRBJ1-3; possible D gene TRBD1, 6 bases. This CDR3 has 15 amino acids. Per the germline V gene, CDR1 is LGHDT and CDR2 is YNNKEL (reference sequence). The ends were cut back, 0 bases at V and 0 bases at J, with 6 bases in the middle. CDR3 DNA: TGTGCCAGCAGCCAAGAAGGGGGCTCTGGAAACACCATATATTTT. This encodes CASSQEGGSGNTIYF.

A remark on this clone: In the same sample, other DNA sequences code for this CDR3. This chain joins TRBV6-1 and TRBJ1-1; 8 bases are a match to TRBD1. CDR3 length equals 13 residues. Germline CDR1 and CDR2: MNHNS and SASEGT. The ends lost 2 bases at V and 5 bases at J; junction bases unmatched: 1. The chain's CDR3 is CASSEYRGTEAFF. The CDR3 nucleotides read TGTGCCAGCAGTGAATACAGGGGGACTGAAGCTTTCTTT.

This clone has just one count. The rearrangement links TRBV15 to TRBJ1-2; 9 bases are a match to TRBD1. The CDR3 has 18 residues. Germline-derived CDR1 and CDR2 are LNHNV and YYDKDF (reference sequence). The V and J ends lost 1 base and 7 bases, in that order; junction bases with no gene match: 16. DNA of the CDR3: TGTGCCACCAGCAGAGTCCTTTCCCCGGGACAGGGAGGTGGTGGCTACACCTTC. It encodes CATSRVLSPGQGGGGYTF.

The chain employs TRBV28 and TRBJ1-4; the match to TRBD1 covers 9 bases. CDR3 length equals 16 residues. Germline V CDR1 and CDR2: MDHEN, SYDVKM. The trim removed 3 bases at V and 7 bases at J, leaving 9 bases unmatched. The CDR3 reads CASSFRPGQGGEKLFF. CDR3 sequence (DNA): TGTGCCAGCAGTTTCCGGCCGGGACAGGGCGGTGAAAAACTGTTTTTT.

The chain couples TRBV4-1 to TRBJ2-1; 8 nucleotides match TRBD2. This CDR3 has 16 residues. Germline V lookup: CDR1 MGHRA, CDR2 YSYEKL. V shed 3 bases, J shed 4 bases, and the junction held 8 bases outside the gene matches. CDR3 amino acids: CASSQSGTRLYNEQFF. Here the CDR3 DNA reads TGCGCCAGCAGCCAGTCCGGGACTAGGTTGTACAATGAGCAGTTCTTC.

V gene TRBV2 combines with J gene TRBJ2-5, with 9 bases that match TRBD2. The germline V gene has CDR1 SNHLY and CDR2 FYNNEI. This CDR3 has 16 residues. J lost 5 bases, V lost 3 bases, and 10 bases had no gene match. The CDR3 DNA follows: TGTGCCAGCAGTGAGGTTAGCGGGGGATTATCGGAGACCCAGTACTTC. This gives the protein CASSEVSGGLSETQYF.

The rearrangement joins TRBV9 to TRBJ2-2; D is possibly TRBD1 (6 bases). The V gene lost 5 bases and the J gene lost 2 bases, with 10 bases spanning the gap. Germline CDR1 reads SGDLS; CDR2 reads YYNGEE. The CDR3 spans 14 residues. In DNA, the CDR3 is TGTGCCAGCAGTGCCGGGACAAACACCGGGGAGCTGTTTTTT. Residues: CASSAGTNTGELFF.

The V and J genes are TRBV24-1 and TRBJ2-1; 11 bases align to TRBD1. The CDR3 is 15 amino acids. Germline CDR1 KGHDR, CDR2 SFDVKD. V was pared by 2 bases and J by 7 bases, with 3 bases of the junction left unmatched. CDR3 protein: CATSDWTGGGNEQFF. As DNA, the CDR3 is TGTGCCACCAGTGATTGGACAGGGGGCGGGAATGAGCAGTTCTTC.

The chain employs TRBV12-3 or TRBV12-4 and TRBJ2-7; 11 bases map to TRBD1. The CDR3 has 13 amino acids. V shed 10 bases, J shed 5 bases, and the junction held 7 bases outside the gene matches. This CDR3 reads CAITDRGRNEQYF. CDR3 DNA sequence: TGTGCCATCACGGACAGGGGGCGTAACGAGCAGTACTTC.

The chain joins TRBV5-1 to TRBJ1-2; no firm D call. V lost 4 bases to trimming and J lost 3 bases, with 16 bases between them. The CDR3 has 15 residues. Germline lookup yields CDR1 SGHRS and CDR2 YFSETQ. The CDR3 loop reads CASSVMRRRDYGYTF. The CDR3 DNA reads TGCGCCAGCAGCGTGATGAGGAGGCGGGACTATGGCTACACCTTC.

This clone was recorded a few times. The chain joins TRBV19 to TRBJ1-5; no reliable D call. The germline V gene has CDR1 LNHDA and CDR2 SQIVND (reference sequence). The length of the CDR3 is 12 residues. V was trimmed by 5 bases and J by 0 bases, leaving 2 bases between them. The CDR3 DNA reads as TGTGCCAGTAGTTATAGCAATCAGCCCCAGCATTTT. This encodes CASSYSNQPQHF.